The entry below gives a single T cell receptor beta chain sequence along with its context. Through Arm-PCR of CDR3 regions and iRepertoire HTBI primers, TCR beta libraries were built. In the original analysis: The identification of approximately 62 TRBV and some 13 TRBJ segments was made across samples. In TCRdb, the multiplex PCR reads were re-called with MiXCR into one record per CDR3 protein. TCRdb's processing, not the authors', yielded these V and J calls. The sample records 360,000 or so distinct CDR3 sequences, approximately 15% being singletons. This sample is part of a study of regulatory T cells in long-lasting Graves disease. The time point was: newly diagnosed GD, antithyroid drugs for less than 3 months. After RNA was extracted from PBMCs, the TCR library was made from it. Trimming cost V 5 bases and J 0 bases, with 16 bases left between them. The CDR3 sequence is 16 residues long. The germline V gene has CDR1 SNHLY and CDR2 FYNNEI.

This sample also belongs to another study, concerning T cells in Graves' hyperthyroidism and ophthalmopathy. That investigation notes: Appearing also in blood were most of the thyroid clonotypes expanded above 0.001.

The sequence was obtained from a middle-aged man with Graves disease. V and J are TRBV2 and TRBJ1-1, with D possibly being TRBD1 (6 bases). The material was peripheral blood mononuclear cells (PBMCs), obtained at new diagnosis, from a patient treated with antithyroid drugs. CDR3 loop: CASSSGHDFVNTEAFF. For the CDR3, the DNA is TGTGCCAGCAGTTCGGGACACGATTTCGTGAACACTGAAGCTTTCTTT.